The rows below give T cell receptor beta chains drawn from one sample of a study of blood T cell repertoires in COVID-19. Clones were read by immunoSEQ multiplex PCR, and TCRdb kept only the in-frame ones, dropping some. The sample carries 290,000 or so clones, roughly 85% recorded once. The sequenced sample was peripheral blood. All receptors derive from a man aged 50 or older with active or convalescent COVID-19. Each CDR3 is given with its conserved first and last residue. The D gene is left open where the match is weak. The size entry is marked missing in some rows and otherwise reads once, few, many or a size class.

J | V | size | D | CDR3 | DNA
TRBJ1-1 | TRBV19 | . | . | CASSKGVVTEAFF | TGTGCCAGTAGTAAGGGGGTGGTCACTGAAGCTTTCTTT
TRBJ2-1 | TRBV7-2 | . | . | CASSLDRSLYNEQFF | TGTGCCAGCAGCTTAGATCGGTCCCTTTACAATGAGCAGTTCTTC
TRBJ2-3 | TRBV19 | few | TRBD2 | CASSIPLAGTDTQYF | TGTGCCAGTAGTATTCCACTAGCGGGCACAGATACGCAGTATTTT
TRBJ1-3 | TRBV5-1 | . | . | CASSRSIGAGNTIYF | TGCGCCAGCAGCCGTTCCATCGGGGCTGGAAACACCATATATTTT
TRBJ1-2 | TRBV6-5 | . | . | CASIQGRFPNYGYTF | TGTGCCAGCATCCAGGGAAGGTTCCCTAACTATGGCTACACCTTC
TRBJ2-3 | TRBV18 | . | TRBD1 | CASSPFKGQGVTDTQYF | TGTGCCAGCTCACCTTTCAAGGGACAGGGGGTCACAGATACGCAGTATTTT
TRBJ1-5 | TRBV18 | once | . | CASSPLKGGQPQHF | TGTGCCAGCTCACCCCTAAAGGGGGGGCAGCCCCAGCATTTT
TRBJ2-2 | TRBV30 | . | TRBD1 | CAWSLRDRASNTGELFF | TGTGCCTGGAGTCTCCGGGACAGGGCTTCGAACACCGGGGAGCTGTTTTTT
TRBJ1-1 | TRBV19 | . | TRBD1 | CASSLTGGFGAFF | TGTGCCAGTAGCCTGACAGGGGGCTTTGGGGCTTTCTTT
TRBJ2-3 | TRBV24-1 | . | TRBD1 | CATSDRGTGDNSDTQYF | TGTGCCACCAGTGACCGCGGGACAGGGGACAACTCAGATACGCAGTATTTT
TRBJ2-3 | TRBV7-9 | . | TRBD2 | CASSLGTRRADTQYF | TGTGCCAGCAGCTTAGGGACTAGACGAGCAGATACGCAGTATTTT
TRBJ2-3 | TRBV9 | . | . | CASSVGHGSGTDTQYF | TGTGCCAGCAGCGTAGGGCACGGGTCGGGTACAGATACGCAGTATTTT
TRBJ2-3 | TRBV6-6 | . | . | CASRRGTSTDTQYF | TGTGCCAGCAGACGGGGGACTAGCACAGATACGCAGTATTTT
TRBJ1-1 | TRBV10-3 | . | . | CAISRDLGGTEAFF | TGTGCCATCAGTAGGGACCTCGGGGGCACTGAAGCTTTCTTT
TRBJ1-2 | TRBV5-1 | . | . | CASSPLADYGYTF | TGCGCCAGCAGCCCACTCGCGGACTATGGCTACACCTTC
TRBJ2-7 | TRBV25-1 | . | . | CASSDSSGIHEQYF | TGTGCCAGCAGTGATTCTTCAGGGATCCACGAGCAGTACTTC
TRBJ1-2 | TRBV28 | . | . | CASSSPPGGGTDNYGYTF | TGTGCCAGCAGCTCACCCCCCGGGGGGGGCACAGACAACTATGGCTACACCTTC
TRBJ2-5 | TRBV27 | . | . | CASSLGMRETQYF | TGTGCCAGCAGTTTGGGTATGCGGGAGACCCAGTACTTC
TRBJ1-1 | TRBV7-3 | . | . | CASSSQEGNEAFF | TGTGCCAGCAGCTCCCAAGAGGGAAACGAAGCTTTCTTT
TRBJ1-2 | TRBV10-2 | . | . | CASSEFWSGNYGYTF | TGCGCCAGCAGTGAATTCTGGTCAGGAAACTATGGCTACACCTTC
TRBJ1-1 | TRBV7-9 | . | . | CASSKDLGSTEAFF | TGTGCCAGCAGCAAAGACCTGGGGAGCACTGAAGCTTTCTTT
TRBJ2-1 | TRBV7-8 | . | TRBD2 | CASSLRWSSGRAESYNEQFF | TGTGCCAGCAGCTTACGTTGGTCTAGCGGGAGGGCCGAGTCCTACAATGAGCAGTTCTTC
TRBJ1-4 | TRBV7-2 | . | . | CASSSGPRDEKLFF | TGTGCCAGCAGCTCCGGGCCCAGGGATGAAAAACTGTTTTTT
TRBJ2-7 | TRBV6-5 | once | TRBD2 | CASSYSSGEFPYEQYF | TGTGCCAGCAGTTATTCAAGCGGGGAGTTCCCATACGAGCAGTACTTC
TRBJ2-7 | TRBV3-1/TRBV3-2 | . | TRBD2 | CASSRLAGLEQYF | TGTGCCAGCAGCCGACTAGCGGGTCTCGAGCAGTACTTC
TRBJ1-5 | TRBV2 | . | . | CASSEDGLINQPQHF | TGTGCCAGCAGTGAAGACGGTCTTATCAATCAGCCCCAGCATTTT
TRBJ2-2 | TRBV28 | . | . | CASSRRGNTGELFF | TGTGCCAGCAGCCGGCGGGGGAACACCGGGGAGCTGTTTTTT
TRBJ2-2 | TRBV7-8 | once | . | CASSPRTDSSGELFF | TGTGCCAGCAGCCCTCGGACTGACTCAAGCGGGGAGCTGTTTTTT
TRBJ2-7 | TRBV28 | . | . | CASSPWAGSSYEQYF | TGTGCCAGCAGTCCCTGGGCCGGCAGCTCCTACGAGCAGTACTTC
TRBJ2-3 | TRBV18 | . | TRBD1 | CASSPRTGGLSTDTQYF | TGTGCCAGCTCACCTAGGACAGGGGGCCTCAGCACAGATACGCAGTATTTT
TRBJ2-4 | TRBV18 | . | . | CASSPIRDTIAKNIQYF | TGTGCCAGCTCACCTATCCGGGACACGATAGCCAAAAACATTCAGTACTTC
TRBJ2-1 | TRBV5-6 | . | TRBD2 | CASSLRTSGRPVAQRQFF | TGTGCCAGCAGCCTACGGACTAGCGGGAGGCCCGTGGCCCAGCGGCAGTTCTTC
TRBJ1-4 | TRBV29-1 | . | . | CSGKMGRAGEKLFF | TGCAGCGGTAAAATGGGAAGGGCGGGAGAAAAACTGTTTTTT
TRBJ1-1 | TRBV19 | few | TRBD1 | CASSMGTGLEAFF | TGTGCCAGTAGTATGGGGACAGGGCTTGAAGCTTTCTTT
TRBJ2-7 | TRBV5-1 | . | TRBD1 | CASSRGPGTGSGSYEQYF | TGCGCCAGCAGCAGAGGTCCCGGGACAGGGTCGGGCTCCTACGAGCAGTACTTC
TRBJ2-7 | TRBV7-3 | . | TRBD1 | CASSPGQARSYEQYF | TGTGCCAGCAGCCCCGGACAGGCTCGCTCCTACGAGCAGTACTTC
TRBJ1-1 | TRBV30 | . | . | CAWSVVGGDTEAFF | TGTGCCTGGAGCGTGGTAGGGGGGGACACTGAAGCTTTCTTT
TRBJ1-2 | TRBV19 | few | TRBD1 | CASSITGAGYTF | TGTGCCAGTAGTATCACAGGGGCTGGCTACACCTTC
TRBJ2-5 | TRBV19 | . | TRBD1 | CASSKGTGGETQYF | TGTGCCAGTAGTAAGGGGACAGGAGGGGAGACCCAGTACTTC
TRBJ2-7 | TRBV6-2/TRBV6-3 | . | TRBD2 | CASSFNRGTSPPYEQYF | TGTGCCAGCAGTTTTAATCGGGGGACTAGCCCTCCCTACGAGCAGTACTTC